Listed below are T cell receptor beta chains from one sample, sequenced in a study of T cell clones after liver transplantation. Produced via immunoSEQ multiplex PCR; TCRdb's table is partial and in-frame only. The table lists some 80,000 clones, 84% of them singletons. The sample here was CD4+ T cells from blood, taken 48 months after liver transplant. The receptors were gathered from a human patient who received a liver transplant. Some T cells may possibly be graft donor cells. CDR3s include the opening cysteine and the closing phenylalanine or tryptophan. A D gene is named only where the DNA matches it firmly. Rows may omit the clone size; those that give it use once, few, many or a size class.

clone_size	d_call	j_call	v_call	cdr3_aa	cdr3_nt
NA	TRBD1	TRBJ1-1	TRBV4-3	CASSQTGGGRNTEAFF	TGCGCCAGCAGCCAGACAGGGGGAGGCAGAAACACTGAAGCTTTCTTT
NA	TRBD2	TRBJ2-5	TRBV7-7	CASSLASGQETQYF	TGTGCTAGCAGCTTAGCTAGCGGCCAAGAGACCCAGTACTTC
NA	NA	TRBJ1-2	TRBV5-1	CASSFVGSGEYGYTF	TGCGCCAGCAGCTTTGTCGGCTCCGGGGAATATGGCTACACCTTC
NA	TRBD2	TRBJ2-7	TRBV5-5	CASSPSAGVREQYF	TGTGCCAGCAGCCCTTCCGCGGGAGTCCGGGAGCAGTACTTC
NA	NA	TRBJ2-1	TRBV7-2	CASSLALASYNEQFF	TGTGCCAGCAGCTTAGCTCTAGCTTCCTACAATGAGCAGTTCTTC
NA	NA	TRBJ2-1	TRBV11-2	CASSLAGESHEQFF	TGTGCCAGCAGCTTAGCGGGAGAGTCACATGAGCAGTTCTTC
NA	TRBD2	TRBJ2-3	TRBV30	CAWMASGSSDTQYF	TGTGCCTGGATGGCTAGCGGGAGCTCAGATACGCAGTATTTT
NA	TRBD1	TRBJ2-7	TRBV18	CASSPFTGGANYEQYF	TGTGCCAGCTCACCATTCACAGGGGGCGCGAACTACGAGCAGTACTTC
NA	NA	TRBJ2-2	TRBV11-2	CASSLIRTITGELFF	TGTGCCAGCAGCTTAATTAGGACCATCACCGGGGAGCTGTTTTTT
NA	NA	TRBJ1-6	TRBV2	CASRGGYNSPLHF	TGTGCCAGCAGGGGAGGCTATAATTCACCCCTCCACTTT
few	NA	TRBJ1-6	TRBV27	CASSLGNSPLHF	TGTGCCAGCAGTTTGGGTAATTCACCCCTCCACTTT